Included here is one T cell receptor (beta chain) sequence, with context. The same CDR3 also results from other DNA sequences found in this sample. This sample was taken from a study of control samples from healthy donors and cancer patients. Trimming stripped 3 bases from V and 5 bases from J, with 5 bases between. Per the germline V gene, CDR1 is KGHSH and CDR2 is LQKENI. The CDR3 loop spans 12 amino acids. Assay: immunoSEQ multiplex PCR; the TCRdb copy retains only in-frame clones and omits some. Among some 80,000 clones listed, about nine tenths were seen once. The clonotype originates from a man in his fifties in good health. The sequencing sample was made of blood. V usage is TRBV18 and J usage is TRBJ2-1; D uncertain. The CDR3 sequence is CASSPGDNEQFF. The CDR3 DNA is TGTGCCAGCTCACCGGGCGACAATGAGCAGTTCTTC.